These 21 T cell receptor beta chains originate from one sample sequenced in a study of blood T cell repertoires in COVID-19 (TCRdb year 2020). Library method: the immunoSEQ multiplex PCR assay. As stored in TCRdb, this immuneACCESS dataset retains in-frame rearrangements with V and J assigned. A fraction of the clones does not appear; measured against another copy, unresolved V genes explain less than half of the discrepancy, and the remainder lacks a known reason. In this sample the table shows 240,000 or so clones, about 90% of which occur a single time. The ten largest clones capture roughly 7% of the sample. Sequencing used peripheral blood. These receptors all stem from a man in his sixties who had recovered from COVID-19.

This chain joins TRBV28 and TRBJ2-1; D call uncertain. V lost 2 bases to trimming and J lost 7 bases, with 9 bases between them. Per the germline V gene, CDR1 is MDHEN and CDR2 is SYDVKM. The CDR3 runs 13 residues. The CDR3 DNA follows: TGTGCCAGCAGTTTAGGGCGTTTAAATGAGCAGTTCTTC. This codes for CASSLGRLNEQFF. The full variable domain, its missing parts supplied by reference TRBV28 and TRBJ2-1, is DVKVTQSSRYLVKRTGEKVFLECVQDMDHENMFWYRQDPGLGLRLIYFSYDVKMKEKGDIPEGYSVSREKKERFSLILESASTNQTSMYLCASSLGRLNEQFFGPGTRLTVL.

The V call is TRBV2, the J call TRBJ1-1, with 8 bases aligning to TRBD1. Germline CDR1 reads SNHLY; CDR2 reads FYNNEI. The CDR3 has 14 residues. V gave up 7 bases and J gave up 2 bases; unmatched junction bases: 6. Here the CDR3 DNA reads TGTGCCAGCACTCGGACAGGGCCCAACACTGAAGCTTTCTTT. Encoded protein: CASTRTGPNTEAFF.

The chain employs TRBV2 and TRBJ1-1, with D tentatively TRBD1 (6 bases). Looked up from germline, CDR1 is SNHLY and CDR2 is FYNNEI. The germline V and J ends were trimmed by 8 bases and 1 base, with 11 bases remaining between them. The CDR3 totals 13 residues. CDR3 sequence reads: CASEWGQNTEAFF. The CDR3 nucleotides read TGTGCCAGCGAATGGGGGCAGAACACTGAAGCTTTCTTT.

The V and J genes are TRBV5-8 and TRBJ1-6; 9 nucleotides line up with TRBD1. The CDR3 contains 17 residues. Per the germline V gene, CDR1 is SGHTS and CDR2 is YDEGEE. After removal of 4 bases from V and 6 bases from J, the junction contained 11 bases not matched to a gene. The CDR3 loop reads CASSRRTGVAGNSPLHF. In DNA form, the CDR3 reads TGTGCCAGCAGCCGCAGGACAGGGGTTGCTGGTAATTCACCCCTCCACTTT.

The chain employs TRBV6-5 and TRBJ2-3, with D possibly being TRBD2 (6 bases). V lost 2 bases and J lost 0, with 12 bases in between. The CDR3 runs to 16 residues. CDR1 and CDR2 (germline): MNHEY, SVGAGI. The CDR3 DNA reads as TGTGCCAGCAGTTACCCAGGGACTTCTAGCACAGATACGCAGTATTTT. This codes for CASSYPGTSSTDTQYF.

The chain has TRBV19 and TRBJ2-2; 8 nucleotides line up with TRBD1. Germline-derived CDR1 and CDR2 are LNHDA and SQIVND (reference sequence). V gave up 4 bases and J gave up 4 bases; unmatched junction bases: 2. CDR3 size: 14 residues. CDR3: CASSTDRVTGELFF. In nucleotides, the CDR3 is TGTGCCAGTAGTACGGACAGGGTCACCGGGGAGCTGTTTTTT.

The V gene is TRBV24-1, the J gene TRBJ2-1, with 10 nucleotides matching TRBD1. V lost 4 bases and J lost 2; bases outside the gene matches: 4. The CDR3 totals 16 residues. CDR1 is KGHDR and CDR2 is SFDVKD in the germline V gene. The CDR3 region is CATSDRDRGPYNEQFF. The CDR3 nucleotides read TGTGCCACCAGTGACAGGGACAGGGGCCCCTACAATGAGCAGTTCTTC.

The chain carries TRBV12-5 and TRBJ1-5, with 9 bases matching TRBD1. This CDR3 has 15 residues. From germline, CDR1 is LGHNT and CDR2 FRNRAP. The V segment lost 9 bases and the J segment 4 bases; nucleotides outside the gene matches: 10. CDR3 in DNA: TGTGCTAGCGTGGTGGGGACAGGGTATAATCAGCCCCAGCATTTT. Protein sequence: CASVVGTGYNQPQHF.

This clone was recorded once. The genes are TRBV5-1 and TRBJ2-7; 7 bases are a match to TRBD1. Germline CDR1 reads SGHRS; CDR2 reads YFSETQ. V trimming: 4 bases; J trimming: 2 bases; junction bases outside the gene matches: 6. The CDR3 consists of 14 residues. The CDR3 protein is CASSQGQQTYEQYF. CDR3 DNA sequence: TGCGCCAGCAGCCAGGGACAGCAAACCTACGAGCAGTACTTC.

V gene TRBV19 combines with J gene TRBJ2-2, with TRBD1 identical over 10 bases. The CDR3 has 14 amino acids. Germline V gene lookup returns CDR1 LNHDA and CDR2 SQIVND (reference sequence). With V trimmed by 11 bases and J by 1 base, 4 bases remained unmatched. CDR3 amino acids: CASRDRGNTGELFF. The DNA of the CDR3 is TGTGCCTCTCGGGACAGGGGGAACACCGGGGAGCTGTTTTTT.

This clone has only one observation. The chain couples TRBV11-2 to TRBJ2-5; TRBD2 might be the D (6 bases). V shed 6 bases and J shed 2 bases, with 16 bases lying between them. The CDR3 is 15 residues long. Germline V gene sequence: CDR1 SGHAT, CDR2 FQNNGV. CDR3 residues: CASRKNSGKQETQYF. The CDR3 nucleotides read TGTGCCAGCAGGAAGAATAGCGGCAAGCAAGAGACCCAGTACTTC.

The J gene is TRBJ1-1, the V gene TRBV7-8; D call uncertain. The CDR3 spans 15 residues. Germline V gene sequence: CDR1 SGHVS, CDR2 FQNEAQ. V dropped 3 bases and J dropped 3 bases, with 14 bases sitting between them. This CDR3 reads CASSFSRHLDTEAFF. The CDR3 DNA sequence: TGTGCCAGCAGCTTTTCGCGACACCTTGACACTGAAGCTTTCTTT.

This clone was observed a few times. The rearrangement links TRBV3-1 (or the pseudogene TRBV3-2) to TRBJ2-3; possible D gene TRBD1, 5 bases. CDR1 and CDR2 (germline): LGHDT, YNNKEL (reference sequence). Trimming took off 0 bases at V and 4 bases at J, with 8 bases between the two ends. CDR3 size: 14 residues. CDR3 in amino acids: CASSQDQGPDTQYF. The CDR3 DNA sequence: TGTGCCAGCAGCCAAGATCAGGGCCCAGATACGCAGTATTTT.

This rearrangement joins TRBV2 to TRBJ2-5; 9 nucleotides match TRBD2. The length of the CDR3 is 14 residues. Germline assignment: CDR1 SNHLY and CDR2 FYNNEI. V shed 5 bases, J shed 5 bases, and the junction held 6 bases outside the gene matches. This chain's CDR3 is CASSYSGGRETQYF. In DNA, the CDR3 is TGTGCCAGCAGTTATAGCGGGGGACGGGAGACCCAGTACTTC.

This clone was observed once. The rearrangement links TRBV4-1 to TRBJ1-2; no clear D gene. CDR3 length: 14 residues. Germline V gene sequence: CDR1 MGHRA, CDR2 YSYEKL. Trimming removed 4 bases from V and 7 bases from J, with 16 bases in between. The CDR3 reads CASSLKAQAGGYTF. In DNA, the CDR3 is TGCGCCAGCAGCCTTAAGGCCCAAGCGGGTGGCTACACCTTC.

To note about this clone: The sample contains more than one DNA sequence encoding this CDR3. The chain uses TRBV7-9 and TRBJ2-7; D is possibly TRBD2 (5 bases). V was shortened by 3 bases and J by 0 bases, with 9 bases between the two germline ends. This CDR3 spans 14 amino acids. The germline V gene encodes CDR1 SEHNR and CDR2 FQNEAQ (reference sequence). DNA of the CDR3: TGTGCCAGCAGCTTGACTGGGAGCTCCTACGAGCAGTACTTC. Protein: CASSLTGSSYEQYF.

The gene calls are TRBV5-6 and TRBJ2-1, with 9 positions matching TRBD2. The length of the CDR3 is 17 residues. Germline CDR1 is SGHDT and CDR2 is YYEEEE. V dropped 0 bases and J dropped 5; count of bases not matched to a gene: 9. The DNA for the CDR3 is TGTGCCAGCAGCTTGGCTAGCGGGGCCCCTAAACACAATGAGCAGTTCTTC. It specifies CASSLASGAPKHNEQFF.

This clone was detected a few times. This sequence joins TRBV3-1 (or the pseudogene TRBV3-2) and TRBJ1-1; tentative D call: TRBD1 (6 bases). Per germline, CDR1 LGHDT and CDR2 YNNKEL (reference sequence). The germline V and J ends were trimmed by 7 bases and 4 bases, with 16 bases remaining between them. CDR3 length equals 14 residues. CDR3 region: CASTPDRQSTEAFF. The CDR3 coding sequence is TGTGCCAGCACCCCTGACAGGCAATCCACTGAAGCTTTCTTT.

The V and J genes are TRBV2 and TRBJ2-5, with 7 bases that match TRBD1. Germline loops: CDR1 SNHLY, CDR2 FYNNEI. V was pared by 7 bases and J by 5 bases, with 13 bases of the junction left unmatched. The CDR3 spans 15 residues. CDR3 nucleotides: TGTGCCAGCACCGAACAGTGGGGACAGTGGGAGACCCAGTACTTC. Its translation is CASTEQWGQWETQYF.

This clone was found a few times. The rearrangement uses TRBV24-1 and TRBJ2-1, with D possibly matching TRBD1 (6 bases). The CDR3 totals 16 residues. The V end lost 7 bases, the J end lost 4 bases, and 19 bases lay between the germline ends. Per germline, CDR1 KGHDR and CDR2 SFDVKD. The DNA of the CDR3 is TGTGCCACCAGCAGACCAGGGGCAGGGTTGTACAATGAGCAGTTCTTC. It yields the protein CATSRPGAGLYNEQFF.

The CDR3 spells CATNPEWQYF. As DNA, the CDR3 is TGTGCCACCAACCCTGAGTGGCAGTATTTT. The rearrangement uses TRBV24-1 and TRBJ2-3; no firm D call. CDR1 is KGHDR, CDR2 SFDVKD, per germline. The germline V and J ends were trimmed by 8 bases and 11 bases, with 10 bases remaining between them. The CDR3 is 10 amino acids.